These 12 T cell receptor beta chains were sequenced from one sample in a study of T cells in Graves' hyperthyroidism and ophthalmopathy (dated by TCRdb to between 2018 and 2021). Preparation of the library involved multiplex PCR. The sequencer was an Illumina HiSeq 2000. TCR beta CDR3 regions were amplified from RNA transcripts. A first-round RT-PCR of the TCR CDR3 used the HTBI primer set with the Qiagen OneStep RT-PCR kit. TCRdb ran its own pipeline on the public reads, namely fastp trimming at Q25 and MiXCR clone calling, and kept in-frame beta chains. Every distinct CDR3 protein forms one entry, paired with its most common genes and DNA. The sample yields more than 500,000 distinct CDR3 sequences; around 15% were counted once. The ten largest account for about 14% of the sample. The material sequenced was blood. Every receptor here comes from a woman aged 40 to 50 with Graves' hyperthyroidism.

In this sample, this clonotype turned up many times. The gene calls are TRBV3-1 and TRBJ2-7; 7 bases match TRBD2. The CDR3 is made up of 15 amino acids. Losses at the gene ends were 6 bases for V and 0 bases for J; bases not matched to a gene: 8. Germline values: CDR1 LGHDT, CDR2 YNNKEL (reference sequence). CDR3 sequence reads: CASSLTGGNSYEQYF. The CDR3 DNA sequence: TGTGCCAGCAGTCTTACGGGAGGCAACTCCTACGAGCAGTACTTC.

The genes are TRBV28 and TRBJ2-1; TRBD2 aligns across 11 bases. CDR3 size: 13 residues. The junction had 2 bases not matched to a gene; V was cut back by 4 bases and J by 9 bases. CDR1 and CDR2 from the germline V gene are MDHEN and SYDVKM. CDR3 nucleotide sequence: TGTGCCAGCAGTTGGCTAGCGGGAGGTGAGCAGTTCTTC. Its translation is CASSWLAGGEQFF.

Many counts were recorded for this clonotype. The chain employs TRBV9 and TRBJ2-7, with D unresolved. V was trimmed by 0 bases and J by 0 bases, leaving 13 bases between them. The CDR3 runs to 16 residues. Germline V gene lookup returns CDR1 SGDLS and CDR2 YYNGEE. The CDR3 sequence is CASSVGGLLGSYEQYF. In nucleotides, the CDR3 is TGTGCCAGCAGCGTAGGAGGTCTTTTAGGCTCCTACGAGCAGTACTTC.

This clonotype has only a few counts. V usage is TRBV6-1 and J usage is TRBJ2-1; possibly TRBD1 or TRBD2 for D (5 bases each). Trimming stripped 6 bases from V and 6 bases from J, with 9 bases between. This CDR3 region has 12 residues. Germline-derived CDR1 and CDR2 are MNHNS and SASEGT. CDR3: CASRRDGNEQFF. The CDR3 DNA sequence: TGTGCCAGCAGACGGGACGGCAATGAGCAGTTCTTC.

This clonotype was seen at least ten times. This chain links TRBV3-1 with TRBJ1-2, with TRBD1 identical over 7 bases. J lost 5 bases, V lost 1 base, and 4 bases had no gene match. Germline CDR1 LGHDT, CDR2 YNNKEL (reference sequence). This CDR3 region has 14 residues. This CDR3 reads CASSQGGQYYGYTF. The CDR3 region has the DNA TGTGCCAGCAGCCAAGGGGGACAGTATTATGGCTACACCTTC.

In its sample, this clonotype was seen many times. The rearrangement joins TRBV7-9 to TRBJ2-7; either TRBD1 or TRBD2 may fit D (5 bases each). CDR1 SEHNR and CDR2 FQNEAQ come from the germline V gene (reference sequence). The CDR3 extends over 13 amino acids. Trimming shortened V by 4 bases and J by 3 bases, and 10 bases separated the two germline ends. The CDR3 is CASSWDGYYEQYF. The CDR3 DNA reads as TGTGCCAGCAGCTGGGACGGCTACTACGAGCAGTACTTC.

The rearrangement joins TRBV6-1 to TRBJ2-7, with TRBD2 matching over 12 bases. The CDR3 is 14 amino acids. After removal of 6 bases from V and 4 bases from J, the junction contained 4 bases not matched to a gene. Germline V CDR1 and CDR2: MNHNS, SASEGT. CDR3 sequence reads: CASRTSGSVYEQYF. CDR3 DNA sequence: TGTGCCAGCAGGACTAGCGGGAGTGTTTACGAGCAGTACTTC.

This clonotype came up many times. This chain uses TRBV2 with TRBJ2-3, with D possibly being TRBD1 (6 bases). Germline CDR1 reads SNHLY; CDR2 reads FYNNEI. CDR3 length equals 16 residues. V was clipped by 3 bases and J by 1 base, with 14 bases between them. The CDR3 coding sequence is TGTGCCAGCAGTGAGGGCAGGGGAGTTGGCACAGATACGCAGTATTTT. Protein product: CASSEGRGVGTDTQYF.

The chain has TRBV19 and TRBJ1-2; D might be TRBD1 (6 bases). V was cut by 3 bases and J by 8 bases, with 16 bases left in between. Germline V gives CDR1 LNHDA, CDR2 SQIVND (reference sequence). The CDR3 length is 14 residues. The CDR3 is CASSILTAGGGYTF. The CDR3 DNA sequence: TGTGCCAGTAGTATTTTGACAGCTGGGGGCGGCTACACCTTC.

The table lists this clonotype with many counts. CDR3 sequence (DNA): TGTGCCAGCAGTGAGGGGGGGGCGATGAACACTGAAGCTTTCTTT. Translation gives CASSEGGAMNTEAFF. This chain joins TRBV6-1 and TRBJ1-1; D perhaps matches TRBD1 (6 bases). The germline V and J ends were trimmed by 3 bases and 0 bases, with 11 bases remaining between them. The CDR3 contains 15 residues. CDR1 is MNHNS, CDR2 SASEGT, per germline.

In regard to this clonotype: A much larger clonotype is one base distant, so this may be a read error. No conserved phenylalanine or tryptophan is present at the end of the CDR3, so a read error is the likely explanation. V gene TRBV28 combines with J gene TRBJ2-2, with 8 bases lining up with TRBD2. This CDR3 region has 17 residues. J lost 1 base, V lost 5 bases, and 9 bases had no gene match. Germline V CDR1 and CDR2: MDHEN, SYDVKM. The CDR3 loop is CASSPPAGGKNTGELFY. The DNA for the CDR3 is TGTGCCAGCAGTCCCCCCGCGGGGGGAAAGAACACCGGGGAGCTGTTTTAT.

In its sample, this clonotype was seen many times. The genes are TRBV5-1 and TRBJ2-1, with D possibly TRBD1 on 6 matching bases. Trimming removed 4 bases at V and 10 bases at J, with 18 bases between. The CDR3 sequence is 14 residues long. Germline CDR1 reads SGHRS; CDR2 reads YFSETQ. The CDR3, as DNA: TGCGCCAGCAGCGGCGCCACAGGGAATCGCGAGCAGTTCTTC. This gives the protein CASSGATGNREQFF.